What follows is one T cell receptor (beta chain) and its context. The antigen remains unidentified. The sample comes from a study of cytomegalovirus exposure and HLA in healthy donors. Findings and caveats of the study: Sequencing depth roughly uniform across donors was assumed in presence/absence analyses. The productive fraction for most TCR beta V segments was about 87% or about 30% in an earlier analysis. Several of the most significant clusters appeared linked to common viral pathogens, based on a later analysis.

In the PCR, 60 Vbeta and 13 Jbeta primers were used. Some clones are missing from TCRdb's copy, which holds only in-frame ones; the method was immunoSEQ multiplex PCR. This sample has some 180,000 clones, with 65% to 85% found just once. With 0 bases clipped from V and 9 bases from J, the junction kept 13 bases outside the gene matches. CDR1 is SGHKS, CDR2 YYEKEE, per germline (reference sequence). This CDR3 is built from 17 residues. The chain links TRBV5-5 to TRBJ2-1, with TRBD2 matching 9 bases. The source material was PBMCs. The receptor's source is a female donor in good health and CMV-seronegative. The CDR3 bases are TGTGCCAGCAGCTTGGGTCTGGGGGTAGCGGGAGAGGTTGAGCAGTTCTTC. The encoded protein is CASSLGLGVAGEVEQFF.